Below, 16 T cell receptor beta chains from the same sample are listed, as sequenced in a study of PD-1 blockade in classical Hodgkin lymphoma (dated by TCRdb to the early 2020s). The receptor library was made with the immunoSEQ multiplex PCR assay. Here the immuneACCESS table is served through TCRdb, limited to in-frame sequences with V and J called. Missing clones are a known gap in these copies; in checked studies unresolved V genes cover under half, and the rest lacks a known reason. A total of roughly 94,000 clones appear in this sample, around 93% of them only once. Of the sample, roughly 1.9% falls within the top ten clones. The time point label, read with the paper, signifies: cycle 4 day 1 (C4D1), after 5 to 7 weeks of nivolumab. Every trial patient had relapsed following autologous stem cell transplantation, and prior brentuximab vedotin exposure was what differed among cohorts A, B and C.

The sequenced sample was peripheral blood mononuclear cells (PBMCs), obtained before the fourth cycle of nivolumab. These receptors came from a human donor with classical Hodgkin lymphoma.

The chain links TRBV10-2 to TRBJ2-1; D uncertain. The CDR3 has 12 residues. V shed 6 bases and J shed 8 bases, with 11 bases lying between them. Per germline, CDR1 WSHSY and CDR2 SAAADI. CDR3: CASRSLGYEQFF. The CDR3, as DNA: TGCGCCAGCAGATCTCTCGGGTATGAGCAGTTCTTC.

The chain has TRBV19 and TRBJ1-4, with TRBD1 identical over 8 bases. The trim removed 7 bases at V and 14 bases at J, leaving 9 bases unmatched. This CDR3 comprises 12 residues. CDR1 is LNHDA and CDR2 is SQIVND in the germline V gene (reference sequence). CDR3 DNA: TGTGCCAGTACCGGACAGGGAGGGTACCTGTTTTTT. Its protein is CASTGQGGYLFF. The whole variable domain, filled in from reference TRBV19 and TRBJ1-4, reads DGGITQSPKYLFRKEGQNVTLSCEQNLNHDAMYWYRQDPGQGLRLIYYSQIVNDFQKGDIAEGYSVSREKKESFPLTVTSAQKNPTAFYLCASTGQGGYLFFGSGTQLSVL.

The chain recombines TRBV5-1 with TRBJ1-6; D is perhaps TRBD1 (5 bases). The CDR3 runs 14 residues. Germline V lookup: CDR1 SGHRS, CDR2 YFSETQ. Trimming shortened V by 0 bases and J by 10 bases, and 11 bases separated the two germline ends. The CDR3 loop is CASSLGGDGSPLHF. The CDR3 region has the DNA TGCGCCAGCAGCTTGGGAGGGGACGGATCACCCCTCCACTTT. The full variable domain, completed using reference TRBV5-1 and TRBJ1-6, is KAGVTQTPRYLIKTRGQQVTLSCSPISGHRSVSWYQQTPGQGLQFLFEYFSETQRNKGNFPGRFSGRQFSNSRSEMNVSTLELGDSALYLCASSLGGDGSPLHFGNGTRLTVT.

The chain uses TRBV30 and TRBJ1-5, with TRBD1 as a possible D gene (6 bases). Germline V CDR1 and CDR2: GTSNPN, SVGIG (reference sequence). This CDR3 is 13 amino acids long. Trimming pared 4 bases from V and 4 bases from J, leaving 11 bases between. CDR3 nucleotide sequence: TGTGCCTGGAAGGGGGGAGTGAATCAGCCCCAGCATTTT. It translates to CAWKGGVNQPQHF.

The chain uses TRBV30 and TRBJ2-1; D is undetermined. V lost 2 bases to trimming and J lost 0 bases, with 14 bases between them. The CDR3 covers 16 residues. Germline values: CDR1 GTSNPN, CDR2 SVGIG (reference sequence). The chain's CDR3 is CAWSSGRAVSYNEQFF. For the CDR3, the DNA is TGTGCCTGGAGTTCGGGTCGGGCGGTCTCCTACAATGAGCAGTTCTTC.

This chain connects TRBV6-1 to TRBJ2-1; possibly TRBD2 for D (6 bases). Per germline, CDR1 MNHNS and CDR2 SASEGT. CDR3 length: 16 amino acids. V lost 4 bases and J lost 3, with 16 bases in between. CDR3 sequence: CASSGLGAGLYNEQFF. DNA of the CDR3: TGTGCCAGCAGTGGACTAGGGGCGGGGCTCTACAATGAGCAGTTCTTC.

The V and J genes are TRBV5-1 and TRBJ2-1; 12 bases map to TRBD2. The CDR3 runs to 15 residues. Germline V CDR1 and CDR2: SGHRS, YFSETQ. Trimming at V came to 3 bases and at J to 9 bases, leaving 7 bases not matched to a gene. CDR3 DNA: TGCGCCAGCAGCTACCGACTAGCGGGAGATTCTGAGCAGTTCTTC. It translates to CASSYRLAGDSEQFF.

Details on this clone: One end of the junction fails to match germline, which may point to a read error. Other DNA sequences from this sample encode an identical CDR3 as well. This chain connects TRBV7-9 to TRBJ1-2; maybe TRBD1 (6 bases). CDR1 and CDR2 (germline): SEHNR, FQNEAQ (reference sequence). The CDR3 is 14 residues long. Written as DNA, the CDR3 is TGCGCCAGCAGACCAAACAGGGAGCGGAGTGGCTACACCTTC. Translated, it gives CASRPNRERSGYTF.

The chain has TRBV7-9 and TRBJ2-7; D might be TRBD1 (5 bases). The CDR3 totals 11 residues. CDR1 is SEHNR and CDR2 is FQNEAQ in the germline V gene (reference sequence). The germline V and J ends were trimmed by 5 bases and 6 bases, with 8 bases remaining between them. CDR3 protein: CASSQTAEQYF. Here the CDR3 DNA reads TGTGCCAGCAGCCAGACAGCCGAGCAGTACTTC.

V is TRBV5-6 and J is TRBJ2-5; D gene unclear. The CDR3 has 13 amino acids. CDR1 and CDR2 from the germline V gene are SGHDT and YYEEEE. V lost 0 bases and J lost 1, with 4 bases in between. DNA of the CDR3: TGTGCCAGCAGCTTGGGCACCCAAGAGACCCAGTACTTC. Translated, it gives CASSLGTQETQYF.

This sequence joins TRBV5-1 and TRBJ2-7; D remains unclear. This CDR3 contains 12 residues. Between the trimmed V and J ends, which lost 0 bases and 3 bases, there was a span of 4 bases. Germline V CDR1 and CDR2: SGHRS, YFSETQ. The CDR3, as DNA: TGCGCCAGCAGCTTGGATGGCTACGAGCAGTACTTC. Amino acid sequence: CASSLDGYEQYF.

The J gene is TRBJ2-3, the V gene TRBV4-1; 7 nucleotides line up with TRBD2. With V trimmed by 0 bases and J by 4 bases, 16 bases remained unmatched. There are 19 residues in the CDR3. Germline values: CDR1 MGHRA, CDR2 YSYEKL. CDR3 sequence (DNA): TGCGCCAGCAGCCAAGAACGGCTGTCTACTAGCGCTTACCCAGATACGCAGTATTTT. This encodes CASSQERLSTSAYPDTQYF.

This clone was seen only once. The V and J genes are TRBV7-9 and TRBJ1-1; the D gene is possibly TRBD1 (5 bases). The length of the CDR3 is 16 residues. Trimming cost V 1 base and J 11 bases, with 23 bases left between them. Germline loops: CDR1 SEHNR, CDR2 FQNEAQ (reference sequence). Written as DNA, the CDR3 is TGTGCCAGCAGCTTAGGGACTCCAGGGCTCGAGGGAGAGGCTTTCTTT. As protein: CASSLGTPGLEGEAFF.

This clone was found a few times. The genes are TRBV4-1 and TRBJ2-3; tentatively, D is TRBD1 (5 bases). This CDR3 is built from 17 residues. Trimming left V 0 bases short and J 2 bases short, with 15 bases between. Germline values: CDR1 MGHRA, CDR2 YSYEKL. The CDR3 sequence: CASSQDLRTRDTDTQYF. The CDR3 region has the DNA TGCGCCAGCAGCCAAGATTTACGGACACGAGACACAGATACGCAGTATTTT.

The chain links TRBV5-4 to TRBJ2-3, with D possibly matching TRBD1 (6 bases). V shed 4 bases and J shed 2 bases, with 17 bases lying between them. This CDR3 contains 16 residues. Per the germline V gene, CDR1 is SGHNT and CDR2 is YYREEE (reference sequence). This CDR3 reads CASSPGTNIHTDTQYF. The CDR3, as DNA: TGTGCCAGCAGCCCCGGGACAAACATCCACACAGATACGCAGTATTTT.

The chain uses TRBV7-6 and TRBJ1-4; TRBD1 agrees at 10 bases. Germline V gene sequence: CDR1 SGHVS, CDR2 FNYEAQ. The CDR3 sequence is 15 residues long. V shed 4 bases, J shed 6 bases, and the junction held 5 bases outside the gene matches. CDR3 loop: CASSSTGTGDEKLFF. In DNA, the CDR3 is TGTGCCAGCAGCTCTACCGGGACAGGGGATGAAAAACTGTTTTTT.